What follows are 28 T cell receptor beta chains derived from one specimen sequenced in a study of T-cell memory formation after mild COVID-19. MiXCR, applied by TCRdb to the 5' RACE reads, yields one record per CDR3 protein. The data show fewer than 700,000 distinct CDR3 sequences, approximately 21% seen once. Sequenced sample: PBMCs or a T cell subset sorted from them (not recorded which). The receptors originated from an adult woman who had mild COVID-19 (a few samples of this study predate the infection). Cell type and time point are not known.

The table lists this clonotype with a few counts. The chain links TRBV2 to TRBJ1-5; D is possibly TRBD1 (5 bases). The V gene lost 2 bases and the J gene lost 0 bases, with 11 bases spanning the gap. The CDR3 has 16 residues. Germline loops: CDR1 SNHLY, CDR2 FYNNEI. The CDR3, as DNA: TGTGCCAGCAGTGAAAACAGGCAGTATAGCAATCAGCCCCAGCATTTT. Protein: CASSENRQYSNQPQHF.

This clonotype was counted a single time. The CDR3 DNA is TGCAGTGTCTCACCCGGACTAGCGGGGAGCGCGAACACCGGGGAGCTGTTTTTT. Protein sequence: CSVSPGLAGSANTGELFF. The chain couples TRBV20-1 to TRBJ2-2; 12 positions match TRBD2. Germline assignment: CDR1 DFQATT and CDR2 SNEGSKA (reference sequence). V lost 7 bases, J lost 0 bases, and 12 bases stayed unmatched. The CDR3 is 18 amino acids.

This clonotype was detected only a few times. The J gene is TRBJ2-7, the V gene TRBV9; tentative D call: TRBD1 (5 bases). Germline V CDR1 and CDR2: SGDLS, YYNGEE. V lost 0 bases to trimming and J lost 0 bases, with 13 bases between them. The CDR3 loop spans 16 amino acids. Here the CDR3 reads CASSVGGRTSSYEQYF. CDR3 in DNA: TGTGCCAGCAGCGTAGGGGGCAGGACCAGCTCCTACGAGCAGTACTTC.

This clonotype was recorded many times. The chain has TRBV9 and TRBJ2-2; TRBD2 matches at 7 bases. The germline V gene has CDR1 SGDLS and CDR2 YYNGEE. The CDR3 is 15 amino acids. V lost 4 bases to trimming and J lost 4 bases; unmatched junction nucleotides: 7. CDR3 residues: CASSPRDYRTGELFF. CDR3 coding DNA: TGTGCCAGCAGCCCCCGGGACTACCGCACCGGGGAGCTGTTTTTT.

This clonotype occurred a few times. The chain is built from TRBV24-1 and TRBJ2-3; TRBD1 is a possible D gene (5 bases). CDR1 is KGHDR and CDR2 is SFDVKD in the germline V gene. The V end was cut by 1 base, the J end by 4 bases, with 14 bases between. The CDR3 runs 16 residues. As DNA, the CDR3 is TGTGCCACCAGTGATTTAGGGGTTCTCAGTCCAGATACGCAGTATTTT. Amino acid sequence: CATSDLGVLSPDTQYF.

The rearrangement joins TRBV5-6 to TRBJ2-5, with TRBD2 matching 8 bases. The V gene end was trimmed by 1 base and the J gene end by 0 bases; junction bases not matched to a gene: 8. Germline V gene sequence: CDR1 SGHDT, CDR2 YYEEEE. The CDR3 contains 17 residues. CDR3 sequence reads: CASSLSGRGAYQETQYF. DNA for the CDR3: TGTGCCAGCAGCTTGTCTGGGCGGGGGGCCTACCAAGAGACCCAGTACTTC.

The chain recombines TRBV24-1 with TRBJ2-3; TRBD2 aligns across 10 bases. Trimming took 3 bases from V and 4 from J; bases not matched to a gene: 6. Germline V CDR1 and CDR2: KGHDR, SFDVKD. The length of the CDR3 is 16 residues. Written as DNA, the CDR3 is TGTGCCACCAGTGATACTAGCGGGACTTTCGCAGATACGCAGTATTTT. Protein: CATSDTSGTFADTQYF.

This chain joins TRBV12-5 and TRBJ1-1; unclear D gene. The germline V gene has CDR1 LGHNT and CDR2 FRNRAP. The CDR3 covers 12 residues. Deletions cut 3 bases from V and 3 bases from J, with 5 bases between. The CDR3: CASGFMDTEAFF. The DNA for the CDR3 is TGTGCTAGTGGTTTCATGGACACTGAAGCTTTCTTT.

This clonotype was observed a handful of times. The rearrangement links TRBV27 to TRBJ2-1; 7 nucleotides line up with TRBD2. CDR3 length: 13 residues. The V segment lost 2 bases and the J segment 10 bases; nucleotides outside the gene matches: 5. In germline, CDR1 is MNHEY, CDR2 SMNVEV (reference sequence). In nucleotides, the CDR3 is TGTGCCAGCAGTTTAGCCTGGGGGGGGGAGCAGTTCTTC. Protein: CASSLAWGGEQFF.

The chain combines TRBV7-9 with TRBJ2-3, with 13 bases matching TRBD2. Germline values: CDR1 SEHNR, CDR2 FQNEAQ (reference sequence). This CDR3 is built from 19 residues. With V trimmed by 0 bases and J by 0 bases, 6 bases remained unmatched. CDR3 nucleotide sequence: TGTGCCAGCAGCTTAGCTGGGACTAGCGGGATGACTAGCACAGATACGCAGTATTTT. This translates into CASSLAGTSGMTSTDTQYF.

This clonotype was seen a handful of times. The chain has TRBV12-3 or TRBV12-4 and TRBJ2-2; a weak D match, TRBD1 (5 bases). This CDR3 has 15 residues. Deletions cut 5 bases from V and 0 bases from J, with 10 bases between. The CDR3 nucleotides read TGTGCCAGCAGTGCGGACACCCCGAACACCGGGGAGCTGTTTTTT. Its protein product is CASSADTPNTGELFF.

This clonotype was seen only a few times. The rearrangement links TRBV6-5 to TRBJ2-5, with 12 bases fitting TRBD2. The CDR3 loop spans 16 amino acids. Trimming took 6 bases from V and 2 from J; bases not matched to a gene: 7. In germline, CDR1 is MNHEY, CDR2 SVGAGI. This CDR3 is CASSPRLAGEQETQYF. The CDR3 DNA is TGTGCCAGCAGCCCCCGACTAGCGGGGGAACAAGAGACCCAGTACTTC.

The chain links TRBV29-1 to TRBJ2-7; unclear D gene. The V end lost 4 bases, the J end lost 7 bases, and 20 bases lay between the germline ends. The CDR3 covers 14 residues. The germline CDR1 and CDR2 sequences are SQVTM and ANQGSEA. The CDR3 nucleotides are TGCAGCGTTGCTAAGGCAGGCTTAAGTAGAGAGCAGTACTTC. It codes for CSVAKAGLSREQYF.

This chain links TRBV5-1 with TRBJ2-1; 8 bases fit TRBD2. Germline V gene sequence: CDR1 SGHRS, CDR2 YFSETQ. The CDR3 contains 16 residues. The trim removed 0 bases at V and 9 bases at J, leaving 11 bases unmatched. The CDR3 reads CASSLERGGGVGEQFF. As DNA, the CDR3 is TGCGCCAGCAGCTTGGAACGGGGGGGCGGAGTCGGTGAGCAGTTCTTC. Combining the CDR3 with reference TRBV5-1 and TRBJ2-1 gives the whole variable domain KAGVTQTPRYLIKTRGQQVTLSCSPISGHRSVSWYQQTPGQGLQFLFEYFSETQRNKGNFPGRFSGRQFSNSRSEMNVSTLELGDSALYLCASSLERGGGVGEQFFGPGTRLTVL.

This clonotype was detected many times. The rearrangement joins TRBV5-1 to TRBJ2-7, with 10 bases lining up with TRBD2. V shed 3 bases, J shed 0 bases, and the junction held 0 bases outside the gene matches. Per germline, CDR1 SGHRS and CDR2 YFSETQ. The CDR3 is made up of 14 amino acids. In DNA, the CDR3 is TGCGCCAGCAGCTGGACTAGCGGCTCCTACGAGCAGTACTTC. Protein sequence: CASSWTSGSYEQYF. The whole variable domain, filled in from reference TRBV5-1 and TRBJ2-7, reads KAGVTQTPRYLIKTRGQQVTLSCSPISGHRSVSWYQQTPGQGLQFLFEYFSETQRNKGNFPGRFSGRQFSNSRSEMNVSTLELGDSALYLCASSWTSGSYEQYFGPGTRLTVT.

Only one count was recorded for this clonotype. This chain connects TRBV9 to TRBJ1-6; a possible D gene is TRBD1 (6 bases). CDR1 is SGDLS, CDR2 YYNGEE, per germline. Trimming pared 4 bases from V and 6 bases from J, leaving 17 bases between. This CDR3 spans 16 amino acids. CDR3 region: CASSPIGGQTNSPLHF. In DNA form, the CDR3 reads TGTGCCAGCAGCCCTATTGGGGGGCAGACTAATTCACCCCTCCACTTT.

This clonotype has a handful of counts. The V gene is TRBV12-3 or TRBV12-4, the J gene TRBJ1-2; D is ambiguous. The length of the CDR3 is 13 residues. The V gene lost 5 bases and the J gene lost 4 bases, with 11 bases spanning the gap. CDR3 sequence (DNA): TGTGCCAGCAGTGCCGGGGTCCTCTATGGCTACACCTTC. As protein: CASSAGVLYGYTF.

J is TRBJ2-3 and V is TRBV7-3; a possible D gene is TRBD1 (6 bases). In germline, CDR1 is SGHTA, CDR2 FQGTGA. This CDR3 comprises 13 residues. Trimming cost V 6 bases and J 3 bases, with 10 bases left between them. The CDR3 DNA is TGTGCCAGCAGATCACAGGGAACAGATACGCAGTATTTT. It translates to CASRSQGTDTQYF.

CDR3 sequence: CASTYGRSSTDTQYF. Here the CDR3 DNA reads TGCGCCAGCACATACGGGCGCTCTAGCACAGATACGCAGTATTTT. This chain uses TRBV5-1 with TRBJ2-3, with unresolved D. This CDR3 is built from 15 residues. Trimming cost V 6 bases and J 0 bases, with 14 bases left between them. Germline V gene sequence: CDR1 SGHRS, CDR2 YFSETQ.

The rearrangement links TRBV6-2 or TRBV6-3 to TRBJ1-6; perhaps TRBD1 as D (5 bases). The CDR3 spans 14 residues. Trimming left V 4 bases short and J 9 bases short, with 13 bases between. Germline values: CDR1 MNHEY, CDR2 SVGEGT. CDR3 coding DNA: TGTGCCAGCAGTTGGAACAGGCTTACTTCACCCCTCCACTTT. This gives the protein CASSWNRLTSPLHF.

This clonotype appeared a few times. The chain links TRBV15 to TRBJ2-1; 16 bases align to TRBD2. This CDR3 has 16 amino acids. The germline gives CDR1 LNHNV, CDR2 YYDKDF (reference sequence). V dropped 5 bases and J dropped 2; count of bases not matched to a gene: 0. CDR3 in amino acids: CATSGTSGRAYNEQFF. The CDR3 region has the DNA TGTGCCACCAGCGGGACTAGCGGGAGGGCCTACAATGAGCAGTTCTTC.

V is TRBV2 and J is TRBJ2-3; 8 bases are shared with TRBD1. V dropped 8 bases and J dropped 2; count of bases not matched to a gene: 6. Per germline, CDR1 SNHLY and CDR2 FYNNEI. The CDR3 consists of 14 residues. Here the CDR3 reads CASLQGENTDTQYF. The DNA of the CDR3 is TGTGCCAGCCTACAGGGGGAGAACACAGATACGCAGTATTTT.

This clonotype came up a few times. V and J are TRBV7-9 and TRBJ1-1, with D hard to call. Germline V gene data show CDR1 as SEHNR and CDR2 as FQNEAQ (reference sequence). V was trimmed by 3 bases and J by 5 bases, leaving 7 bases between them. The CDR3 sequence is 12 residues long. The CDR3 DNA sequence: TGTGCCAGCAGCTTCTTGCGTACTGAAGCTTTCTTT. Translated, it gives CASSFLRTEAFF.

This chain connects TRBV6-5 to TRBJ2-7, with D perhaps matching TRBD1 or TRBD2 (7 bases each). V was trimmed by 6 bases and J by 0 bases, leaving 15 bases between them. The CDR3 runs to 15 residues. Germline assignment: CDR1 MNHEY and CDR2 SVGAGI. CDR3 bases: TGTGCCAGCAGAGCGGGACAGCCTAGCTCCTACGAGCAGTACTTC. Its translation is CASRAGQPSSYEQYF.

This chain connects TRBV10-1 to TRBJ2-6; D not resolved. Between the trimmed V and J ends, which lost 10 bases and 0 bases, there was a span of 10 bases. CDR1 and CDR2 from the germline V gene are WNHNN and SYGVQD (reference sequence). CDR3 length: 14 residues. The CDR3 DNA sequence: TGCGCCATCCCTTGGGTCTCTGGGGCCAACGTCCTGACTTTC. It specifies CAIPWVSGANVLTF.

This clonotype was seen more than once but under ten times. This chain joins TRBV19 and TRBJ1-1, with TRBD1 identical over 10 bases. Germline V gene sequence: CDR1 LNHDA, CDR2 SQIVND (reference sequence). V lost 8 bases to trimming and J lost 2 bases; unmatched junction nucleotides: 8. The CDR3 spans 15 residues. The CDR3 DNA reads TGTGCCAGTCAGCGACAGGGGGCAGGTAACACTGAAGCTTTCTTT. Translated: CASQRQGAGNTEAFF.

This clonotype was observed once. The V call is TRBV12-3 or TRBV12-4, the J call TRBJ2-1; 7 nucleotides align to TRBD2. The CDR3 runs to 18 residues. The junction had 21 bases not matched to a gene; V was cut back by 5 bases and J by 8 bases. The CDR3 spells CASSPRWGGRAFQDEQFF. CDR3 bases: TGTGCCAGCAGTCCGCGGTGGGGAGGGAGGGCCTTCCAGGATGAGCAGTTCTTC.

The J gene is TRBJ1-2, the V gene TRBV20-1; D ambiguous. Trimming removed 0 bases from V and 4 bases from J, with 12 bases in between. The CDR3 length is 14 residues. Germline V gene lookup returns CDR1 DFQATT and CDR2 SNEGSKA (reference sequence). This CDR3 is CSARDVRRVYGYTF. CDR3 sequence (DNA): TGCAGTGCTAGAGATGTCAGGCGGGTCTATGGCTACACCTTC.